Listed here are 30 T cell receptor beta chains from one sample, sequenced in a study of shared clonotypes between healthy human individuals (dated by TCRdb to 2018 to 2021). CD8 naive samples were obtained by positive selection for CCR7 among CD45RO-negative cells, yielding a CD45RA+CCR7+ population from which TemRA cells were excluded. Library preparation used the immunoSEQ multiplex PCR assay. TCRdb limited this immuneACCESS table to in-frame rearrangements with V and J called. A share of clones is missing; checked studies link under half to unresolved V genes, and the rest is unexplained. The sample profile shows about 2 million clones; approximately 95% of them were found once. The ten largest clones represent about 1.1% of the sample. What was sequenced was naive CD8+ T cells sorted from blood. Reading the label with the study, this specimen's cell subset or site is: CD45RA+CCR7+. The receptors derive from a man aged 18 to 30 in good health.

The chain uses TRBV5-8 and TRBJ2-1, with 14 bases aligning to TRBD2. The CDR3 sequence is 15 residues long. Trimming at V came to 4 bases and at J to 5 bases, leaving 2 bases not matched to a gene. The germline gives CDR1 SGHTS, CDR2 YDEGEE. The CDR3 sequence: CASSMGLAGDNEQFF. CDR3 sequence (DNA): TGTGCCAGCAGCATGGGACTAGCGGGAGACAATGAGCAGTTCTTC.

About this clone itself: Different DNA sequences within this sample yield the same CDR3. The chain employs TRBV9 and TRBJ1-2, with 9 bases that match TRBD1. CDR1 is SGDLS, CDR2 YYNGEE, per germline. J lost 1 base, V lost 4 bases, and 5 bases had no gene match. The length of the CDR3 is 15 residues. The DNA of the CDR3 is TGTGCCAGCAGCCCCCGGACAGGGGATAACTATGGCTACACCTTC. It codes for CASSPRTGDNYGYTF. Combining the CDR3 with reference TRBV9 and TRBJ1-2 gives the whole variable domain DSGVTQTPKHLITATGQRVTLRCSPRSGDLSVYWYQQSLDQGLQFLIQYYNGEERAKGNILERFSAQQFPDLHSELNLSSLELGDSALYFCASSPRTGDNYGYTFGSGTRLTVV.

This chain joins TRBV7-2 and TRBJ2-1; tentatively, D is TRBD2 (6 bases). The CDR3 extends over 13 amino acids. Germline CDR1 and CDR2: SGHTA and FQGNSA. V gave up 1 base and J gave up 9 bases, with 10 bases separating them. This CDR3 is CASSLGLVPEQFF. For the CDR3, the DNA is TGTGCCAGCAGCTTAGGACTAGTCCCTGAGCAGTTCTTC. The whole variable domain, remainder taken from reference TRBV7-2 and TRBJ2-1, is GAGVSQSPSNKVTEKGKDVELRCDPISGHTALYWYRQSLGQGLEFLIYFQGNSAPDKSGLPSDRFSAERTGGSVSTLTIQRTQQEDSAVYLCASSLGLVPEQFFGPGTRLTVL.

The V call is TRBV11-2, the J call TRBJ2-7; D not certain. The V gene's germline CDR1 is SGHAT and CDR2 FQNNGV. Trimming left V 3 bases short and J 7 bases short, with 19 bases between. The CDR3 totals 15 residues. CDR3 region: CASSFLRGSAREQYF. CDR3 nucleotides: TGTGCCAGCAGCTTCCTCCGCGGTTCTGCGAGGGAGCAGTACTTC.

V gene TRBV6-1 combines with J gene TRBJ2-5; 10 bases agree with TRBD2. CDR1 MNHNS and CDR2 SASEGT come from the germline V gene. The CDR3 sequence is 16 residues long. V dropped 0 bases and J dropped 3; count of bases not matched to a gene: 4. The CDR3 DNA sequence: TGTGCCAGCAGTGAAGCGCAGCTAGCGGGAGAAGAGACCCAGTACTTC. Translating it yields CASSEAQLAGEETQYF.

V is TRBV25-1 and J is TRBJ1-2; D gene unclear. This CDR3 has 11 amino acids. Deletions cut 6 bases from V and 4 bases from J, with 6 bases between. Germline CDR1 is MGHDK and CDR2 is SYGVNS. The CDR3 coding sequence is TGTGCCAGCAGGGGAGGCTATGGCTACACCTTC. Its translation: CASRGGYGYTF.

To note about this clone: The junction does not match germline at one end; this may be a read error. V usage is TRBV6-5 and J usage is TRBJ2-2; D is uncertain. Germline assignment: CDR1 MNHEY and CDR2 SVGAGI. This CDR3 is built from 11 residues. CDR3 DNA sequence: TGTGCCGGCAGTTACAACGGGGAGCTGTTTTTT. It yields the protein CAGSYNGELFF.

The V call is TRBV2, the J call TRBJ2-1; D remains unclear. The CDR3 is made up of 14 amino acids. The V gene's germline CDR1 is SNHLY and CDR2 FYNNEI. The V end was cut by 2 bases, the J end by 5 bases, with 10 bases between. CDR3 nucleotide sequence: TGTGCCAGCAGTGAAATGAGTCTGCACAATGAGCAGTTCTTC. This translates into CASSEMSLHNEQFF.

V usage is TRBV29-1 and J usage is TRBJ2-7; no definite D call. From germline, CDR1 is SQVTM and CDR2 ANQGSEA. The CDR3 sequence is 12 residues long. Deletions cut 1 base from V and 4 bases from J, with 8 bases between. CDR3 in DNA: TGCAGCGTTGAAGCCAGCGAGTACGAGCAGTACTTC. It yields the protein CSVEASEYEQYF.

This clone was observed once. The same CDR3 can be traced to other DNA sequences in this sample. The V and J genes are TRBV5-6 and TRBJ1-1; D ambiguous. The V end lost 0 bases, the J end lost 2 bases, and 5 bases lay between the germline ends. Germline CDR1 SGHDT, CDR2 YYEEEE. The CDR3 totals 13 residues. The CDR3 here is CASSLGGNTEAFF. The CDR3 DNA reads as TGTGCCAGCAGCTTGGGCGGCAACACTGAAGCTTTCTTT.

The sample holds a few counts of this clone. The chain combines TRBV16 with TRBJ1-1, with D possibly TRBD1 on 5 matching bases. V lost 1 base to trimming and J lost 0 bases, with 9 bases between them. CDR3 length: 15 residues. CDR1 is KGHSY, CDR2 FQNENV, per germline. CDR3 region: CASSQLGEMNTEAFF. The CDR3 coding sequence is TGTGCCAGCAGCCAATTAGGGGAGATGAACACTGAAGCTTTCTTT.

As DNA, the CDR3 is TGCGCCAGCAGCGTCGACGGGCCCCCGAGGGGCGATACGCAGTATTTT. Translating gives CASSVDGPPRGDTQYF. The V call is TRBV5-1, the J call TRBJ2-3; D possibly matches TRBD1 or TRBD2 (5 bases each). Between the trimmed V and J ends, which lost 4 bases and 6 bases, there was a span of 21 bases. Germline CDR1 reads SGHRS; CDR2 reads YFSETQ. This CDR3 comprises 16 residues.

This clone has a single count. J is TRBJ2-1 and V is TRBV13; D unresolved. V was shortened by 1 base and J by 4 bases, with 11 bases between the two germline ends. Germline CDR1 reads PRHDT; CDR2 reads FYEKMQ (reference sequence). The CDR3 is 15 residues long. The CDR3 DNA follows: TGTGCCAGCAGCTTAGCCGAGGACCTATACAATGAGCAGTTCTTC. Residues: CASSLAEDLYNEQFF.

The rearrangement joins TRBV27 to TRBJ2-5; no reliable D call. Germline V lookup: CDR1 MNHEY, CDR2 SMNVEV (reference sequence). The CDR3 is 13 amino acids. Between the trimmed V and J ends, which lost 6 bases and 3 bases, there was a span of 11 bases. The CDR3 reads CASSRLIKETQYF. The DNA of the CDR3 is TGTGCCAGCAGCAGACTGATAAAAGAGACCCAGTACTTC.

The chain has TRBV13 and TRBJ2-1, with 7 positions matching TRBD2. Germline loops: CDR1 PRHDT, CDR2 FYEKMQ (reference sequence). V trimming: 5 bases; J trimming: 1 base; junction bases outside the gene matches: 14. The CDR3 is made up of 18 amino acids. The CDR3 spells CASSPGASGIRSYNEQFF. In DNA form, the CDR3 reads TGTGCCAGCAGCCCTGGGGCCAGCGGGATAAGGTCCTACAATGAGCAGTTCTTC.

The V call is TRBV10-2, the J call TRBJ2-7, with D possibly TRBD1 on 6 matching bases. Per the germline V gene, CDR1 is WSHSY and CDR2 is SAAADI. This CDR3 has 13 residues. Trimming stripped 6 bases from V and 3 bases from J, with 12 bases between. CDR3 protein: CASSQFRGYEQYF. For the CDR3, the DNA is TGCGCCAGCAGCCAATTCAGGGGCTACGAGCAGTACTTC.

For the CDR3, the DNA is TGTGCCAGCAGTCCCCACCAAGACAGTTCACCCCTCCACTTT. Translated: CASSPHQDSSPLHF. The V call is TRBV27, the J call TRBJ1-6, with D tentatively TRBD1 (5 bases). V was shortened by 5 bases and J by 9 bases, with 14 bases between the two germline ends. The germline gives CDR1 MNHEY, CDR2 SMNVEV (reference sequence). This CDR3 has 14 amino acids.

The V gene is TRBV7-2, the J gene TRBJ2-7; D might be TRBD1 (5 bases). Deletions cut 1 base from V and 4 bases from J, with 14 bases between. This CDR3 has 15 amino acids. Germline CDR1 SGHTA, CDR2 FQGNSA. In nucleotides, the CDR3 is TGTGCCAGCAGCTTAGAGGGCTCCCCAGGGTACGAGCAGTACTTC. It encodes CASSLEGSPGYEQYF.

The rearrangement joins TRBV4-1 to TRBJ1-2, with D hard to call. This CDR3 has 16 amino acids. The V gene's germline CDR1 is MGHRA and CDR2 YSYEKL. Between the trimmed V and J ends, which lost 0 bases and 5 bases, there was a span of 16 bases. CDR3 in DNA: TGCGCCAGCAGCCAAGAGCACGGGTCCGCAATTTATGGCTACACCTTC. Protein product: CASSQEHGSAIYGYTF.

The rearrangement links TRBV6-5 to TRBJ2-7; D ambiguous. From germline, CDR1 is MNHEY and CDR2 SVGAGI. The germline V and J ends were trimmed by 2 bases and 6 bases, with 14 bases remaining between them. This CDR3 is built from 14 residues. In nucleotides, the CDR3 is TGTGCCAGCAGTTACCCCCAAAATCCCGGCGAGCAGTACTTC. This gives the protein CASSYPQNPGEQYF.

The gene calls are TRBV28 and TRBJ2-7, with a tentative D call TRBD1 (5 bases). Trimming left V 8 bases short and J 0 bases short, with 14 bases between. Germline CDR1 reads MDHEN; CDR2 reads SYDVKM. The CDR3 sequence is 14 residues long. The CDR3 protein is CASGTGDSSYEQYF. CDR3 coding DNA: TGTGCCAGCGGAACAGGCGATAGCTCCTACGAGCAGTACTTC.

The V and J genes are TRBV18 and TRBJ2-7, with D perhaps matching TRBD1 (5 bases). Germline V gene data show CDR1 as KGHSH and CDR2 as LQKENI. Trimming removed 5 bases from V and 0 bases from J, with 11 bases in between. The CDR3 has 14 amino acids. The CDR3 here is CASSSDISSYEQYF. CDR3 bases: TGTGCCAGCTCATCGGACATAAGCTCCTACGAGCAGTACTTC.

This clone has just a few counts. Other DNA sequences within the sample encode an identical CDR3. V gene TRBV9 combines with J gene TRBJ2-7; no reliable D call. This CDR3 has 12 residues. Trimming cost V 3 bases and J 0 bases, with 4 bases left between them. CDR1 and CDR2 from the germline V gene are SGDLS and YYNGEE. The CDR3 DNA is TGTGCCAGCAGCGGGAACTCCTACGAGCAGTACTTC. Amino acids: CASSGNSYEQYF. The full variable domain, with the rest looked up from reference TRBV9 and TRBJ2-7, is DSGVTQTPKHLITATGQRVTLRCSPRSGDLSVYWYQQSLDQGLQFLIQYYNGEERAKGNILERFSAQQFPDLHSELNLSSLELGDSALYFCASSGNSYEQYFGPGTRLTVT.

This rearrangement joins TRBV13 to TRBJ2-7; a possible D gene is TRBD2 (5 bases). The CDR3 spans 13 residues. V was clipped by 5 bases and J by 7 bases, with 15 bases between them. From germline, CDR1 is PRHDT and CDR2 FYEKMQ (reference sequence). Here the CDR3 reads CASSPFTTGEQYF. In DNA form, the CDR3 reads TGTGCCAGCAGCCCCTTTACCACGGGGGAGCAGTACTTC.

The V gene is TRBV11-2, the J gene TRBJ2-1, with TRBD2 as a possible D gene (6 bases). With 4 bases removed from V and 4 bases from J, the gap between germline ends came to 17 bases. The CDR3 is 16 residues long. Germline assignment: CDR1 SGHAT and CDR2 FQNNGV. CDR3 nucleotides: TGTGCCAGCAGCTACACCCCGGAGGGCAGGTACAATGAGCAGTTCTTC. This sequence encodes CASSYTPEGRYNEQFF. The variable domain in full, with the rest retrieved from reference TRBV11-2 and TRBJ2-1, is EAGVAQSPRYKIIEKRQSVAFWCNPISGHATLYWYQQILGQGPKLLIQFQNNGVVDDSQLPKDRFSAERLKGVDSTLKIQPAKLEDSAVYLCASSYTPEGRYNEQFFGPGTRLTVL.

The chain carries TRBV30 and TRBJ2-1; TRBD2 is a possible D gene (6 bases). The CDR3 runs to 14 residues. Trimming removed 4 bases from V and 5 bases from J, with 15 bases in between. The V gene's germline CDR1 is GTSNPN and CDR2 SVGIG (reference sequence). DNA for the CDR3: TGTGCCTGGAAACGGATGGGAGGAAACAATGAGCAGTTCTTC. Amino acid sequence: CAWKRMGGNNEQFF.

The V call is TRBV29-1, the J call TRBJ2-1; D unresolved. Trimming took 2 bases from V and 0 from J, leaving 8 bases between them. Germline V gene data show CDR1 as SQVTM and CDR2 as ANQGSEA. CDR3 size: 14 residues. CDR3 in DNA: TGCAGCGTTGAAAGATTGAGCTCCTACAATGAGCAGTTCTTC. Translation gives CSVERLSSYNEQFF.

DNA of the CDR3: TGTGCCAGCAGCGGGACAGCAGCTAACTATGGCTACACCTTC. It encodes CASSGTAANYGYTF. The genes are TRBV9 and TRBJ1-2; a weak D match, TRBD1 (6 bases). Germline CDR1 is SGDLS and CDR2 is YYNGEE. Trimming stripped 3 bases from V and 0 bases from J, with 9 bases between. This CDR3 has 14 amino acids.

The chain recombines TRBV2 with TRBJ2-5; 9 bases match TRBD1. Looked up from germline, CDR1 is SNHLY and CDR2 is FYNNEI. The CDR3 consists of 15 residues. The V segment lost 6 bases and the J segment 5 bases; nucleotides outside the gene matches: 10. CDR3 sequence: CASRPTGGRAETQYF. Here the CDR3 DNA reads TGTGCCAGCAGGCCGACAGGGGGGAGGGCGGAGACCCAGTACTTC.

J is TRBJ2-7 and V is TRBV27; 9 positions match TRBD2. V lost 6 bases and J lost 3; bases outside the gene matches: 6. Looked up from germline, CDR1 is MNHEY and CDR2 is SMNVEV (reference sequence). CDR3 length: 14 residues. CDR3 region: CASRQRGAFYEQYF. In nucleotides, the CDR3 is TGTGCCAGCAGGCAGCGGGGGGCCTTCTACGAGCAGTACTTC.